This T cell receptor beta chain emerged from a study of blood T cell repertoires in COVID-19. V trimming: 1 base; J trimming: 7 bases; junction bases outside the gene matches: 4. Germline values: CDR1 SEHNR, CDR2 FQNEAQ (reference sequence). This CDR3 has 15 amino acids. Sequencing used immunoSEQ multiplex PCR; TCRdb keeps in-frame clones, though not all of them. The table lists hundreds of thousands of clones, just under 90% of them singletons. This rearrangement joins TRBV7-9 to TRBJ1-4; 9 nucleotides agree with TRBD1. The sequence was collected from a woman aged 25-40 years with acute COVID-19. What was sequenced was PBMCs or T cells enriched from blood (not recorded which). CDR3 in amino acids: CASSLGDRALEKLFF. The CDR3 nucleotides are TGTGCCAGCAGCTTAGGGGACAGGGCACTTGAAAAACTGTTTTTT.